Listed here are 14 T cell receptor beta chains from one sample, sequenced in a study of T cells after yellow fever vaccination. Via MiXCR, TCRdb re-called the 5' RACE reads, giving one row per CDR3 protein. The table lists more than 3,500 distinct CDR3 sequences, roughly 7.4% of them singletons. The input for sequencing was PBMCs, either bulk or a sorted T-cell subset (CD4+, CD8+, memory, or dextramer-sorted; not recorded which), taken around 45 days after the first yellow fever vaccination. These receptors originate from a man between 18 and 35 years old who received the YFV17D yellow fever vaccine.

Many counts were recorded for this clonotype. The V call is TRBV4-3, the J call TRBJ1-2; weak D call: TRBD1 (6 bases). Looked up from germline, CDR1 is LGHNA and CDR2 is YSLEER. This CDR3 has 14 amino acids. Deletions cut 0 bases from V and 4 bases from J, with 9 bases between. This chain's CDR3 is CASSQDWGPYGYTF. The CDR3 nucleotides read TGCGCCAGCAGCCAAGATTGGGGGCCCTATGGCTACACCTTC.

This rearrangement joins TRBV12-3 or TRBV12-4 to TRBJ2-7; D is unresolved. This CDR3 is built from 13 residues. V was pared by 3 bases and J by 2 bases, with 8 bases between. CDR3 sequence: CASSFCMPYEQYF. CDR3 DNA: TGTGCCAGCAGTTTTTGTATGCCCTACGAGCAGTACTTC.

This chain connects TRBV10-3 to TRBJ2-1; D gene ambiguous. Germline values: CDR1 ENHRY, CDR2 SYGVKD. V gave up 8 bases and J gave up 3 bases, with 14 bases separating them. The CDR3 runs 14 residues. CDR3 in DNA: TGTGCCATCGGCCCCGAGCTCCGCTACAATGAGCAGTTCTTC. Translated, it gives CAIGPELRYNEQFF.

This clonotype was detected ten times or more. The V and J genes are TRBV20-1 and TRBJ1-3; D gene unclear. This CDR3 spans 15 amino acids. Germline V gene sequence: CDR1 DFQATT, CDR2 SNEGSKA (reference sequence). Trimming cost V 0 bases and J 0 bases, with 9 bases left between them. This CDR3 reads CSARDLGFSGNTIYF. Written as DNA, the CDR3 is TGCAGTGCTAGAGATCTTGGTTTCTCTGGAAACACCATATATTTT.

This clonotype was seen at least ten times. The chain has TRBV5-6 and TRBJ1-5; 8 positions match TRBD1. The germline gives CDR1 SGHDT, CDR2 YYEEEE. The CDR3 has 15 residues. V lost 2 bases, J lost 5 bases, and 6 bases stayed unmatched. CDR3 in DNA: TGTGCCAGCAGCTTCGCCGGGACAGGTCATCAGCCCCAGCATTTT. Its translation: CASSFAGTGHQPQHF.

Comments on this clonotype: The junction departs from the called germline gene at one end, perhaps through a read error. The V call is TRBV7-6, the J call TRBJ2-1; TRBD2 is a possible D gene (7 bases). The germline V gene encodes CDR1 SGHVS and CDR2 FNYEAQ. This CDR3 spans 17 amino acids. CDR3 nucleotide sequence: TGTGTCAGCACCCCCCCGTGGGGGCGGGGGCCCTACAATGAGCAGTTCTTC. This gives the protein CVSTPPWGRGPYNEQFF.

About this clonotype: A much larger clone is a single base away; this may be a read error. The V call is TRBV6-5, the J call TRBJ2-3; the D is unclear. Looked up from germline, CDR1 is MNHEY and CDR2 is SVGAGI. This CDR3 is built from 16 residues. V was cut by 0 bases and J by 1 base, with 11 bases left in between. CDR3 loop: CASSYSPIGRTDTQYF. The CDR3 DNA reads as TGTGCCAGCAGTTACTCCCCAATAGGCCGCACAGATACGCAGTATTTT.

Many counts were recorded for this clonotype. The chain couples TRBV6-5 to TRBJ2-2, with 12 nucleotides matching TRBD2. Germline loops: CDR1 MNHEY, CDR2 SVGAGI. V shed 4 bases and J 1 base; nucleotides not matched to a gene: 4. There are 17 residues in the CDR3. The DNA of the CDR3 is TGTGCCAGCAGTTGGACTAGCGGGGCACTGAACACCGGGGAGCTGTTTTTT. Residues: CASSWTSGALNTGELFF.

This clonotype was found many times. This chain connects TRBV5-4 to TRBJ1-5, with 7 bases aligning to TRBD1. The V gene end was trimmed by 2 bases and the J gene end by 5 bases; junction bases not matched to a gene: 1. CDR3 length: 13 residues. Germline V gene sequence: CDR1 SGHNT, CDR2 YYREEE (reference sequence). The CDR3 spells CASSFGTDQPQHF. CDR3 coding DNA: TGTGCCAGCAGCTTTGGGACAGATCAGCCCCAGCATTTT.

At least ten counts were recorded for this clonotype. CDR3: CASRPSGAYTGELFF. The CDR3 DNA is TGTGCCAGCAGACCTAGCGGGGCGTACACCGGGGAGCTGTTTTTT. V usage is TRBV12-3 or TRBV12-4 and J usage is TRBJ2-2, with 9 nucleotides matching TRBD2. The CDR3 covers 15 residues. V lost 6 bases and J lost 3; bases outside the gene matches: 5.

This clonotype has ten or more counts. The CDR3 spells CASSYSARQGILETQYF. For the CDR3, the DNA is TGTGCCAGCAGTTACTCGGCGAGACAGGGGATTTTGGAGACCCAGTACTTC. The rearrangement joins TRBV6-5 to TRBJ2-5; TRBD1 matches 8 bases. Germline lookup yields CDR1 MNHEY and CDR2 SVGAGI. The CDR3 has 17 amino acids. The J segment lost 5 bases and the V segment lost 0 bases, leaving 11 bases of the junction unmatched.

This clonotype was observed at least ten times. The chain joins TRBV12-3 or TRBV12-4 to TRBJ2-3; D unclear. This CDR3 region has 12 residues. Deletions cut 6 bases from V and 2 bases from J, with 6 bases between. CDR3: CASRTFTDTQYF. The CDR3 nucleotides read TGTGCCAGCAGGACCTTCACAGATACGCAGTATTTT.

This clonotype was found many times. The chain links TRBV3-1 to TRBJ1-1; no definite D call. The length of the CDR3 is 14 residues. V shed 3 bases and J shed 1 base, with 9 bases lying between them. Germline CDR1 is LGHDT and CDR2 is YNNKEL (reference sequence). The CDR3 here is CASSHPAWNTEAFF. In nucleotides, the CDR3 is TGTGCCAGCAGCCACCCCGCATGGAACACTGAAGCTTTCTTT.

Many counts were recorded for this clonotype. The rearrangement links TRBV29-1 to TRBJ1-2; unclear D gene. Germline loops: CDR1 SQVTM, CDR2 ANQGSEA. V shed 4 bases and J shed 4 bases, with 19 bases lying between them. This CDR3 comprises 15 residues. CDR3 sequence: CSVGEGVGGSYGYTF. CDR3 nucleotide sequence: TGCAGCGTTGGGGAGGGTGTGGGAGGAAGCTATGGCTACACCTTC.